Here is one T cell receptor beta chain with its context. Antigen: not known. Germline CDR1 reads SGHVS; CDR2 reads FQNEAQ. Between the trimmed V and J ends, which lost 8 bases and 3 bases, there was a span of 10 bases. This CDR3 is 12 amino acids long. TCRdb re-analysed the 5' RACE reads in MiXCR, keeping a single row per CDR3 protein. The table lists approximately 260,000 distinct CDR3 sequences, around 15% of them singletons. The source of the sample is a study of T-cell memory formation after mild COVID-19. Notes on the study in general: Pre-infection memory already had some responding clones, implying cross-reactive memory joined.

This chain connects TRBV7-8 to TRBJ2-5, with D hard to call. The sample taken for sequencing was PBMCs or a T cell subset sorted from them (not recorded which). The sequence was collected from a man younger than 30 who had mild COVID-19 (a few samples of this study predate the infection). Cell type and time point are not known. CDR3 loop: CASGRQEETQYF. Here the CDR3 DNA reads TGTGCCAGCGGACGGCAGGAAGAGACCCAGTACTTC.